This TCR beta chain appears in the sequencing data of a study of blood T cell repertoires in COVID-19. Study in general: COVID-19 samples from acute and convalescent phases originated in the United States, Italy and Spain. From T cells, B-cell-depleted T cells, or PBMCs came the material, which was cDNA or gDNA.

Original data processing: Reference gene primer amplification gave estimated nucleated cell counts. Generated by immunoSEQ multiplex PCR, the TCRdb table keeps only in-frame clones and is missing some. The V and J calls and clone size were taken over from that table, and D and trimming were inferred from the DNA. The table lists about 280,000 clones, over 75% of them singletons. There are 15 residues in the CDR3. Germline-derived CDR1 and CDR2 are LGHDT and YNNKEL (reference sequence). V lost 6 bases to trimming and J lost 0 bases, with 15 bases between them. Input material: peripheral blood. The rearrangement links TRBV3-1 (or the pseudogene TRBV3-2) to TRBJ2-7; D is possibly TRBD2 (6 bases). The receptor comes from a man younger than 35 with active or convalescent COVID-19. The CDR3 DNA reads as TGTGCCAGCAGGCTGCGGGGAGAGAGCTCCTACGAGCAGTACTTC. Its translation is CASRLRGESSYEQYF.